A selection of T cell receptor beta chains follows, all from one sample in a study of regulatory T cells in long-lasting Graves disease. TCRdb ran MiXCR on the multiplex PCR reads and lists one entry per CDR3 protein. The data contain about 460,000 distinct CDR3 sequences, roughly 23% of them singletons. The sequencing here drew on peripheral blood mononuclear cells (PBMCs), taken when the disease was refractory, from a patient treated with antithyroid drugs. All receptors derive from a female donor with Graves disease. CDR3s include the opening cysteine and the closing phenylalanine or tryptophan. The D gene is left open where the match is weak. Clone size appears in some rows only: once, few, many, or a class for an expanded clone.

CASSIDRLSKQGGQPQHF	TGTGCCAGTAGTATAGATCGACTCTCCAAGCAGGGCGGTCAGCCCCAGCATTTT	NA	TRBV19	TRBJ1-5	NA
CASSFPGDPGHIQYF	TGTGCCAGCAGCTTCCCCGGGGACCCAGGACACATTCAGTACTTC	NA	TRBV5-4	TRBJ2-4	NA
CASSLLGRDHQPQHF	TGTGCCAGCAGTTTACTCGGCAGGGACCATCAGCCCCAGCATTTT	NA	TRBV28	TRBJ1-5	many
CVRAGAFF	TGTGTTCGCGCGGGTGCTTTCTTT	NA	TRBV6-1	TRBJ1-1	NA
CASSYSRAPQYF	TGTGCCAGCAGTTACTCCAGGGCCCCTCAGTACTTC	NA	TRBV6-9	TRBJ2-7	many
CASSSGRSNQPQHF	TGTGCCAGCAGTTCGGGACGGTCCAATCAGCCCCAGCATTTT	NA	TRBV6-2/TRBV6-3	TRBJ1-5	many
CASSLVVAETQYF	TGTGCCAGCAGCTTAGTGGTAGCGGAGACCCAGTACTTC	NA	TRBV7-2	TRBJ2-5	NA
CASGFGTSGYNEQFF	TGTGCTAGTGGTTTTGGGACTAGCGGATACAATGAGCAGTTCTTC	TRBD2	TRBV12-5	TRBJ2-1	NA
CSAGGETNQPQHF	TGCAGTGCTGGGGGGGAGACTAATCAGCCCCAGCATTTT	NA	TRBV20-1	TRBJ1-5	NA
CASSEYAGVGYGYTF	TGTGCCAGCAGTGAATACGCAGGGGTCGGCTATGGCTACACCTTC	NA	TRBV25-1	TRBJ1-2	few
CASSFSLGGINTEAFF	TGTGCCAGCAGCTTCTCGTTAGGGGGGATAAACACTGAAGCTTTCTTT	NA	TRBV7-8	TRBJ1-1	many
CSARDRDGYNSPLHF	TGCAGTGCTAGAGATCGTGACGGCTATAATTCACCCCTCCACTTT	NA	TRBV20-1	TRBJ1-6	few
CASSPSAGGETQYF	TGTGCCAGCTCACCCTCAGCGGGCGGTGAGACCCAGTACTTC	NA	TRBV18	TRBJ2-5	few
CASSLTGYRDGYTF	TGTGCCAGCAGCTTAACGGGATATCGGGATGGCTACACCTTC	NA	TRBV7-9	TRBJ1-2	few
CSARTSGRARRADTQYF	TGCAGTGCTAGAACTAGCGGGAGGGCCAGGAGAGCCGATACGCAGTATTTT	TRBD2	TRBV20-1	TRBJ2-3	NA
CATSEPARGINEQFF	TGTGCCACCAGTGAACCCGCCAGGGGCATTAATGAGCAGTTCTTC	NA	TRBV24-1	TRBJ2-1	few
CASSAQRGDNEQFF	TGTGCCAGCAGTGCCCAGCGGGGTGACAATGAGCAGTTCTTC	TRBD2	TRBV2	TRBJ2-1	NA
CASRFGNQPQHF	TGTGCCAGCCGGTTTGGCAATCAGCCCCAGCATTTT	NA	TRBV6-2/TRBV6-3	TRBJ1-5	many
CASSHLTGNTEAFF	TGTGCCAGCAGCCACCTAACAGGGAACACTGAAGCTTTCTTT	NA	TRBV3-1	TRBJ1-1	NA
CASSPSGTPREPQYF	TGTGCCAGCAGCCCCTCCGGGACCCCCCGAGAGCCCCAGTACTTC	NA	TRBV14	TRBJ2-5	NA
CASNQGFQPQHF	TGTGCCAGCAACCAGGGATTTCAGCCCCAGCATTTT	NA	TRBV6-1	TRBJ1-5	many
CSVEYPGSTGELFF	TGCAGCGTTGAGTATCCAGGGAGCACCGGGGAGCTGTTTTTT	NA	TRBV29-1	TRBJ2-2	few
CASSPPGQGAGEQYF	TGTGCCAGCTCACCGCCGGGACAGGGGGCGGGCGAGCAGTACTTC	TRBD1	TRBV18	TRBJ2-7	NA
CASSASHGQEIYTF	TGTGCCAGCAGCGCAAGCCACGGACAGGAAATCTACACCTTC	TRBD1	TRBV9	TRBJ1-2	few
CASSAPGLAGYNEQFF	TGTGCCAGCAGCGCCCCAGGACTAGCGGGGTACAATGAGCAGTTCTTC	TRBD2	TRBV13	TRBJ2-1	NA
CASSQGPTGRAEAFF	TGTGCCAGCAGCCAAGGCCCTACAGGGAGGGCTGAAGCTTTCTTT	NA	TRBV3-1	TRBJ1-1	few
CASSHRDVLQETQYF	TGTGCCAGCAGTCACCGGGACGTACTCCAAGAGACCCAGTACTTC	NA	TRBV6-1	TRBJ2-5	few
CASRRPGLASSYEQYF	TGTGCCAGCAGACGTCCGGGACTAGCGTCGTCCTACGAGCAGTACTTC	TRBD2	TRBV27	TRBJ2-7	NA
CASSSGDDKTQYF	TGTGCCAGCAGCAGCGGTGATGATAAGACCCAGTACTTC	NA	TRBV7-8	TRBJ2-5	few
CASAWGQTYEQYF	TGTGCTAGTGCTTGGGGACAGACCTACGAGCAGTACTTC	TRBD1	TRBV12-5	TRBJ2-7	NA
CSAPGGGLREAFF	TGCAGTGCCCCCGGGGGTGGCCTACGGGAAGCTTTCTTT	NA	TRBV20-1	TRBJ1-1	few
CAWSSGQETQYF	TGTGCCTGGAGTTCAGGGCAAGAGACCCAGTACTTC	NA	TRBV30	TRBJ2-5	many
CASSRIAEETQYF	TGTGCCAGCAGTCGTATAGCGGAAGAGACCCAGTACTTC	NA	TRBV6-1	TRBJ2-5	many
CASSVTVVGGYTF	TGTGCCAGCAGTGTGACTGTGGTCGGAGGCTACACCTTC	NA	TRBV6-1	TRBJ1-2	NA
CASSQPPFGAGNNQPQHF	TGTGCCAGCAGCCAACCCCCCTTTGGGGCAGGGAACAATCAGCCCCAGCATTTT	NA	TRBV28	TRBJ1-5	NA
CASSPDSNRYTF	TGTGCCAGCAGTCCAGACAGCAATCGCTACACCTTC	NA	TRBV6-1	TRBJ1-2	many
CASRGTGVHEQYF	TGTGCCAGCAGGGGAACAGGGGTCCACGAGCAGTACTTC	TRBD1	TRBV7-2	TRBJ2-7	NA
CATQGMGERAQYF	TGTGCCACCCAGGGCATGGGGGAGAGAGCCCAGTACTTC	NA	TRBV28	TRBJ2-5	many
CASSVRYSGTTFSYEQYF	TGTGCCAGCAGCGTACGATATTCCGGGACAACTTTCTCCTACGAGCAGTACTTC	NA	TRBV7-9	TRBJ2-7	few
CATSDQGQGAYEQYF	TGTGCCACCAGTGACCAGGGACAGGGGGCCTACGAGCAGTACTTC	TRBD1	TRBV24-1	TRBJ2-7	few
CASSLEGRGGGDEQFF	TGTGCCAGCAGCTTGGAGGGGCGGGGGGGCGGAGATGAGCAGTTCTTC	TRBD2	TRBV5-4	TRBJ2-1	NA
CASSLIIDNEKLFF	TGTGCCAGCAGCTTAATCATCGATAATGAAAAACTGTTTTTT	NA	TRBV7-9	TRBJ1-4	few